One sample yielded the 10 T cell receptor beta chains listed below, sequenced in a study of blood T cell repertoires in COVID-19 (TCRdb year 2020). The library came from the immunoSEQ multiplex PCR assay. Here the immuneACCESS table is served through TCRdb, limited to in-frame sequences with V and J called. Missing clones are a known gap in these copies; in checked studies unresolved V genes cover under half, and the rest lacks a known reason. In all, the sample holds 30,000 to 35,000 clones, and around 77% of those were seen once. The top ten constitute 16% of the sample. Sequencing used peripheral blood. Source of these receptors: a human donor in a cohort sampled during active COVID-19.

CDR3 DNA sequence: TGCGCCAGCAGCTCGGGACTAGCGGGAGGAAATGAGCAGTTCTTC. This gives the protein CASSSGLAGGNEQFF. The chain carries TRBV5-1 and TRBJ2-1; the match to TRBD2 covers 15 bases. This CDR3 has 15 residues. Germline V gives CDR1 SGHRS, CDR2 YFSETQ. Unmatched junction bases numbered 2, after V lost 3 bases and J lost 7 bases.

The chain is built from TRBV18 and TRBJ1-1, with 7 bases lining up with TRBD1. V gave up 2 bases and J gave up 11 bases; unmatched junction bases: 8. The germline V gene encodes CDR1 KGHSH and CDR2 LQKENI. The CDR3 spans 13 residues. The CDR3 DNA reads as TGTGCCAGCTCACCAAGGAGAGAGACAGGGGCTTTCTTT. Its protein is CASSPRRETGAFF.

The chain links TRBV20-1 to TRBJ2-7; D gene unclear. CDR3 length equals 11 residues. V lost 2 bases to trimming and J lost 6 bases, with 8 bases between them. CDR1 DFQATT and CDR2 SNEGSKA come from the germline V gene (reference sequence). CDR3 sequence (DNA): TGCAGTGCTAGACTCCAGGCCGAGCAGTACTTC. Amino acid sequence: CSARLQAEQYF.

This clone was picked up one time. The chain joins TRBV27 to TRBJ1-1, with a tentative D call TRBD1 (5 bases). Trimming took 2 bases from V and 5 from J, leaving 12 bases between them. Germline V gene sequence: CDR1 MNHEY, CDR2 SMNVEV (reference sequence). The CDR3 is 14 residues long. CDR3 in DNA: TGTGCCAGCAGTTTAGTAGCAGGGCGAACTGAAGCTTTCTTT. It codes for CASSLVAGRTEAFF.

The J gene is TRBJ1-3, the V gene TRBV7-2; 11 bases line up with TRBD1. The V segment lost 0 bases and the J segment 0 bases; nucleotides outside the gene matches: 4. This CDR3 has 18 residues. Germline V gene data show CDR1 as SGHTA and CDR2 as FQGNSA. CDR3 sequence: CASSLAGQGGISGNTIYF. The CDR3 DNA sequence: TGTGCCAGCAGCTTAGCGGGACAGGGGGGCATCTCTGGAAACACCATATATTTT.

The gene calls are TRBV19 and TRBJ2-7, with 10 bases identical to TRBD1. The germline CDR1 and CDR2 sequences are LNHDA and SQIVND (reference sequence). J lost 2 bases, V lost 9 bases, and 10 bases had no gene match. This CDR3 is 15 amino acids long. CDR3 in DNA: TGTGCCAGCAAATACTCGGGACAGGGGACCTACGAGCAGTACTTC. This encodes CASKYSGQGTYEQYF.

The chain uses TRBV3-1 (or the pseudogene TRBV3-2) and TRBJ2-7, with unresolved D. V was pared by 4 bases and J by 6 bases, with 10 bases between. CDR1 and CDR2 from the germline V gene are LGHDT and YNNKEL (reference sequence). CDR3 length equals 12 residues. CDR3 protein: CASSLLTGEQYF. DNA for the CDR3: TGTGCCAGCAGCCTCTTGACGGGCGAGCAGTACTTC.

The rearrangement links TRBV19 to TRBJ2-3; the match to TRBD1 covers 8 bases. Germline V gene sequence: CDR1 LNHDA, CDR2 SQIVND (reference sequence). With V trimmed by 4 bases and J by 4 bases, 4 bases remained unmatched. This CDR3 region has 14 residues. CDR3 residues: CASSKGQGPDTQYF. The CDR3 DNA is TGTGCCAGTAGTAAAGGACAGGGCCCAGATACGCAGTATTTT.

This clone has just a few counts. This chain links TRBV19 with TRBJ1-2; D is uncertain. Germline CDR1 LNHDA, CDR2 SQIVND (reference sequence). Trimming left V 4 bases short and J 5 bases short, with 11 bases between. This CDR3 has 13 amino acids. The CDR3 DNA sequence: TGTGCCAGTAGTACCGACACACAGTATGGCTACACCTTC. This codes for CASSTDTQYGYTF.

This rearrangement joins TRBV10-3 to TRBJ2-1; the match to TRBD2 covers 7 bases. CDR1 is ENHRY, CDR2 SYGVKD, per germline. This CDR3 region has 13 residues. V lost 7 bases, J lost 7 bases, and 7 bases stayed unmatched. CDR3 sequence: CAITGEGLNEQFF. As DNA, the CDR3 is TGTGCCATCACGGGGGAGGGCCTAAATGAGCAGTTCTTC.